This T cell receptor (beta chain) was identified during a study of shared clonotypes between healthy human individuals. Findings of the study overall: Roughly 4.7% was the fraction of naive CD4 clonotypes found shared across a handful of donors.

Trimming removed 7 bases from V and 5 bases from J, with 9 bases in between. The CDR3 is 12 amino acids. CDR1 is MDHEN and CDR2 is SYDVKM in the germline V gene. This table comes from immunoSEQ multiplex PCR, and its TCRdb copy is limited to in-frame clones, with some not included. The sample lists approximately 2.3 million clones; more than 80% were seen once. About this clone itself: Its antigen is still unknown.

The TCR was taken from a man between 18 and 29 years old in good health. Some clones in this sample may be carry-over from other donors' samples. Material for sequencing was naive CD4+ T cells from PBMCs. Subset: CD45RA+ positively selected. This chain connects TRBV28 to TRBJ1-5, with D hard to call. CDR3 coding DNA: TGTGCCAGCACCTTGGTCGATCAGCCCCAGCATTTT. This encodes CASTLVDQPQHF.